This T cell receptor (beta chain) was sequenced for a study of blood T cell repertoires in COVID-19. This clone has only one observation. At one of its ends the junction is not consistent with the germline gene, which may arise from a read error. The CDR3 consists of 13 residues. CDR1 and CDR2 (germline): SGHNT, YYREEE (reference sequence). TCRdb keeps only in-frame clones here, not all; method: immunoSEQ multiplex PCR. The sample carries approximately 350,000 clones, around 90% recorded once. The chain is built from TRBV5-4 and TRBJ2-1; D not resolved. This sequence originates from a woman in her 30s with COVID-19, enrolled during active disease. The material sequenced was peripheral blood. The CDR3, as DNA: TGTGCCAGCCGCTTCGAGTTCTACAATGAGCAGTTCTTC. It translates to CASRFEFYNEQFF.